This T cell receptor beta chain derives from a study of blood T cell repertoires in COVID-19. Study as a whole: The United States, Italy and Spain provided the acute and convalescent COVID-19 samples. From T cells, B-cell-depleted T cells, or PBMCs came the material, which was cDNA or gDNA.

As processed by the authors: By means of reference gene primer amplification, nucleated cell counts were estimated. Profiling relied on immunoSEQ multiplex PCR, and the TCRdb table lists in-frame clones only, not all of them. V, J and clone size derive from that table, while D and trimming were established from the DNA sequence. The data contain about 120,000 clones, roughly 89% of them seen just once; the ten biggest clones take up 2% to 2.5%. The junction had 8 bases not matched to a gene; V was cut back by 6 bases and J by 0 bases. Germline assignment: CDR1 SGHRS and CDR2 YFSETQ. The CDR3 length is 15 residues.

This TCR derives from a woman in her fifties or sixties with acute or convalescent COVID-19. This chain connects TRBV5-1 to TRBJ2-7, with 8 bases identical to TRBD1. Sequencing was done on a sample of peripheral blood. CDR3 loop: CASTVDRDSSYEQYF. CDR3 bases: TGCGCCAGCACTGTGGACAGGGACAGCTCCTACGAGCAGTACTTC.